The rows below give T cell receptor beta chains drawn from one sample of a study of blood T cell repertoires in COVID-19. Sequencing was performed with immunoSEQ multiplex PCR; in TCRdb, only in-frame clones are kept and a portion is missing. This sample has approximately 51,000 clones, with roughly 84% found just once. Sequenced input: peripheral blood. These receptors all come from a man in his fifties or sixties with active COVID-19. Each CDR3 is given with its conserved first and last residue. A D gene is named only where the DNA matches it firmly. Clone size is not always given. Where it is, it says once, few, many or a class for expanded clones.

>13|TRBD1|TRBJ2-5|NA|TRBV30
CAWSLQGEETQYF
TGTGCCTGGAGTTTACAGGGGGAAGAGACCCAGTACTTC
>15|TRBD2|TRBJ2-2|NA|TRBV7-9
CASSFRLAGGGELFF
TGTGCCAGCAGCTTTAGACTAGCGGGAGGCGGGGAGCTGTTTTTT
>15|NA|TRBJ1-4|once|TRBV9
CASSVNTGGNEKLFF
TGTGCCAGCAGCGTAAACACGGGGGGCAATGAAAAACTGTTTTTT
>14|NA|TRBJ2-2|NA|TRBV10-1
CASSPGQNTGELFF
TGCGCCAGCAGTCCCGGACAGAACACCGGGGAGCTGTTTTTT
>16|TRBD1|TRBJ2-5|NA|TRBV7-6
CASSARDRGREETQYF
TGTGCCAGCAGTGCCCGGGACAGGGGGCGGGAAGAGACCCAGTACTTC
>15|TRBD2|TRBJ2-7|NA|TRBV7-2
CASSSSSGGAREQYF
TGTGCCAGCAGCTCCTCTAGCGGGGGGGCGAGAGAGCAGTACTTC
>14|TRBD2|TRBJ2-5|NA|TRBV3-1/TRBV3-2
CASSTIGGEETQYF
TGTGCCAGCAGCACTATTGGGGGGGAAGAGACCCAGTACTTC
>14|TRBD1|TRBJ2-5|NA|TRBV11-2
CASSFTGAQETQYF
TGTGCCAGCAGCTTTACAGGGGCCCAAGAGACCCAGTACTTC
>14|NA|TRBJ2-3|NA|TRBV7-2
CASSPRGVRDTQYF
TGTGCCAGCAGCCCCAGGGGCGTGAGAGATACGCAGTATTTT
>16|TRBD1|TRBJ1-2|NA|TRBV5-6
CASSSYWTGVDYGYTF
TGTGCCAGCAGCTCGTACTGGACAGGGGTCGACTATGGCTACACCTTC
>14|TRBD2|TRBJ2-7|NA|TRBV10-3
CAIRAGGSNYEQYF
TGTGCCATCAGGGCGGGGGGCTCAAACTACGAGCAGTACTTC
>16|TRBD2|TRBJ2-1|NA|TRBV6-1
CASSDVAGNYYNEQFF
TGTGCCAGCAGTGACGTAGCGGGGAACTACTACAATGAGCAGTTCTTC
>13|NA|TRBJ2-7|NA|TRBV3-1/TRBV3-2
CASSQTGNGEQYF
TGTGCCAGCAGCCAAACGGGGAACGGCGAGCAGTACTTC
>13|NA|TRBJ2-3|NA|TRBV27
CASNGLDTDTQYF
TGTGCCAGCAACGGTCTAGACACAGATACGCAGTATTTT
>14|NA|TRBJ2-1|NA|TRBV19
CASSKSSSYNEQFF
TGTGCCAGTAGCAAGTCGAGCTCCTACAATGAGCAGTTCTTC
>18|NA|TRBJ2-5|NA|TRBV21-1
CASSKKSPSGTASETQYF
TGTGCCAGCAGCAAAAAGTCGCCTAGCGGGACCGCCTCGGAGACCCAGTACTTC
>15|TRBD2|TRBJ2-7|NA|TRBV5-1
CASSLAGTSGGEQYF
TGCGCCAGCAGCTTGGCGGGGACTAGCGGGGGCGAGCAGTACTTC
>11|NA|TRBJ2-7|NA|TRBV11-3
CASSQRGEQYF
TGTGCCAGCAGCCAAAGGGGCGAGCAGTACTTC
>15|NA|TRBJ1-1|NA|TRBV28
CASSANEGRGTEAFF
TGTGCCAGCAGTGCGAATGAGGGTCGTGGGACTGAAGCTTTCTTT
>14|TRBD2|TRBJ2-7|few|TRBV7-9
CASSLIGLAYEQYF
TGTGCCAGCAGCCTAATCGGACTAGCCTACGAGCAGTACTTC
>15|TRBD1|TRBJ2-7|NA|TRBV24-1
CATSDSRQGAYEQYF
TGTGCCACCAGTGATTCGAGACAGGGGGCCTACGAGCAGTACTTC
>13|TRBD1|TRBJ2-7|NA|TRBV10-3
CAISAGGYYEQYF
TGTGCCATCAGCGCAGGGGGCTACTACGAGCAGTACTTC
>12|NA|TRBJ2-7|NA|TRBV18
CASSPGAGIFNF
TGTGCCAGCTCACCAGGGGCTGGCATTTTTAACTTC
>14|NA|TRBJ2-4|NA|TRBV2
CASMERLAKNIQYF
TGTGCCAGCATGGAGAGATTAGCCAAAAACATTCAGTACTTC
>15|TRBD1|TRBJ2-3|NA|TRBV2
CASRVTGGPGDTQYF
TGTGCCAGCAGGGTCACAGGGGGACCGGGAGATACGCAGTATTTT
>14|NA|TRBJ2-2|once|TRBV5-1
CASSLGQGTGELFF
TGCGCCAGCAGCTTGGGTCAGGGCACCGGGGAGCTGTTTTTT
>15|TRBD1|TRBJ2-2|NA|TRBV7-2
CASSGTGGNTGELFF
TGTGCCAGCAGCGGTACAGGGGGGAACACCGGGGAGCTGTTTTTT
>12|NA|TRBJ2-7|few|TRBV7-2
CASSLAWGEQYF
TGTGCCAGCAGCTTAGCTTGGGGGGAACAGTACTTC
>14|NA|TRBJ2-7|NA|TRBV6-2/TRBV6-3
CASSDTRVDYEQYF
TGTGCCAGCAGCGATACCAGGGTAGACTACGAGCAGTACTTC
>12|NA|TRBJ2-3|NA|TRBV18
CASSPEVDTQYF
TGTGCCAGCTCACCAGAGGTAGATACGCAGTATTTT
>15|TRBD1|TRBJ2-5|NA|TRBV12-5
CASGPTGVRVETQYF
TGTGCTAGTGGTCCGACAGGGGTTAGGGTGGAGACCCAGTACTTC
>13|TRBD1|TRBJ2-7|once|TRBV5-1
CASRGQGPYEQYF
TGCGCCAGCAGAGGACAGGGCCCCTACGAGCAGTACTTC
>17|TRBD2|TRBJ2-1|NA|TRBV7-8
CASSPLRGLAGAEEQFF
TGTGCCAGCAGCCCCCTTAGGGGTCTAGCGGGAGCGGAGGAGCAGTTCTTC
>15|NA|TRBJ1-2|NA|TRBV12-5
CASGITDRTNYGYTF
TGTGCTAGTGGTATAACTGACAGGACTAACTATGGCTACACCTTC
>13|NA|TRBJ1-2|NA|TRBV2
CASSDVAGYGYTF
TGTGCCAGCAGTGACGTTGCGGGATATGGCTACACCTTC
>15|TRBD2|TRBJ2-1|NA|TRBV7-2
CASSLGRGAINEQFF
TGTGCCAGCAGCTTAGGGCGGGGGGCGATCAATGAGCAGTTCTTC
>13|NA|TRBJ1-3|NA|TRBV7-8
CASSLGQGNTIYF
TGTGCCAGCAGCTTAGGACAGGGAAACACCATATATTTT
>13|NA|TRBJ1-3|NA|TRBV7-9
CASSLDPEDTIYF
TGTGCCAGCAGCTTAGACCCGGAGGACACCATATATTTT
>18|TRBD2|TRBJ2-3|NA|TRBV7-6
CASSLEVGLAGATDTQYF
TGTGCCAGCAGCTTAGAAGTGGGACTAGCGGGAGCGACAGATACGCAGTATTTT
>14|TRBD1|TRBJ2-7|NA|TRBV5-1
CASRVQGANYEQYF
TGCGCCAGCCGAGTCCAGGGGGCGAACTACGAGCAGTACTTC
>14|NA|TRBJ2-7|NA|TRBV27
CASGRPGTPYEQYF
TGTGCCAGCGGCCGGCCCGGGACTCCCTACGAGCAGTACTTC
>16|NA|TRBJ2-5|NA|TRBV3-1/TRBV3-2
CASSQDNSAGQETQYF
TGTGCCAGCAGCCAAGATAACTCGGCCGGGCAAGAGACCCAGTACTTC
>16|TRBD2|TRBJ2-1|NA|TRBV7-2
CASSFTGTSGFNEQFF
TGTGCCAGCAGCTTCACCGGGACTAGCGGATTCAATGAGCAGTTCTTC
>13|TRBD2|TRBJ2-2|NA|TRBV11-2
CASRPGGIGELFF
TGTGCCAGCAGACCGGGGGGGATCGGGGAGCTGTTTTTT
>15|NA|TRBJ1-1|NA|TRBV11-2
CASSSTQVPRTEAFF
TGTGCCAGCAGTTCTACACAGGTTCCACGCACTGAAGCTTTCTTT
>15|TRBD2|TRBJ2-1|NA|TRBV7-9
CASTSAGGYYNEQFF
TGTGCCAGCACCTCAGCGGGGGGCTATTACAATGAGCAGTTCTTC
>15|TRBD1|TRBJ2-3|NA|TRBV15
CATSRGQGNTDTQYF
TGTGCCACCAGCAGAGGACAGGGGAACACAGATACGCAGTATTTT
>15|NA|TRBJ2-7|NA|TRBV11-2
CASSLGGGWMREQYF
TGTGCCAGCAGCTTAGGAGGGGGTTGGATGCGCGAGCAGTACTTC